The rows below give T cell receptor beta chains drawn from one sample of a study of T cell responses to AZD1222 COVID-19 vaccine. The data were produced by immunoSEQ multiplex PCR, yet TCRdb's version contains in-frame clones alone and is incomplete. The sample yields 130,000 or so clones, approximately 94% seen once. Sequences were derived from peripheral blood, sampled on day 0 of AZD1222 vaccination. The receptors originated from an adult in good health. Each CDR3 is given with its conserved first and last residue. The order of the fields is V gene, J gene, clone size, D gene, CDR3 length, CDR3 protein, CDR3 DNA. The D gene is left open where the match is weak. Size values are once, few and many counts, or a class for expanded clones, and some rows have none.

TRBV29-1,TRBJ2-1,-,TRBD2,16,CSVDRRRLAGGPFQFF,TGCAGCGTTGACCGTAGGAGACTAGCGGGAGGGCCGTTTCAGTTCTTC
TRBV6-1,TRBJ2-1,-,TRBD2,14,CASSEPGLAGGQFF,TGTGCCAGCAGTGAGCCGGGACTAGCGGGAGGACAGTTCTTC
TRBV3-1/TRBV3-2,TRBJ1-1,-,-,11,CASSQAYEAFF,TGTGCCAGCAGCCAAGCCTATGAAGCTTTCTTT
TRBV7-9,TRBJ1-1,-,-,15,CASSLTSAGADEAFF,TGTGCCAGCAGTTTAACCTCCGCGGGGGCAGATGAAGCTTTCTTT
TRBV12-5,TRBJ2-2,once,TRBD1,15,CASGLAWTGSGELFF,TGTGCTAGTGGTTTGGCCTGGACAGGGTCCGGGGAGCTGTTTTTT
TRBV18,TRBJ2-4,-,-,16,CASSPGYGRSKNIQYF,TGTGCCAGCTCACCAGGCTATGGACGTTCCAAAAACATTCAGTACTTC
TRBV19,TRBJ1-6,-,-,15,CASTWTGRENSPLHF,TGTGCCAGTACCTGGACCGGGCGGGAAAATTCACCCCTCCACTTT
TRBV28,TRBJ1-1,-,-,14,CASTSNPGSLGAFF,TGTGCCAGCACATCAAATCCGGGCTCTTTAGGCGCTTTCTTT
TRBV10-2,TRBJ2-7,-,TRBD2,15,CASSEGLAVDREQYF,TGCGCCAGCAGTGAGGGGCTAGCGGTAGATCGGGAGCAGTACTTC
TRBV19,TRBJ1-2,-,TRBD1,16,CASSRGQGVANYGYTF,TGTGCCAGTAGTCGGGGACAGGGCGTAGCTAACTATGGCTACACCTTC
TRBV11-2,TRBJ2-6,-,-,16,CASSLMWGGGANVLTF,TGTGCCAGCAGCTTGATGTGGGGCGGTGGGGCCAACGTCCTGACTTTC
TRBV28,TRBJ1-2,-,TRBD1,15,CASSLATGTGDGYTF,TGTGCCAGCAGCTTAGCAACCGGGACAGGGGATGGCTACACCTTC
TRBV1,TRBJ2-7,-,-,11,CTTGRIYEQYF,TGCACCACTGGGAGGATCTACGAGCAGTACTTC
TRBV9,TRBJ2-2,-,-,13,CASSVLDTGELFF,TGTGCCAGCAGCGTTCTTGACACCGGGGAGCTGTTTTTT
TRBV14,TRBJ2-3,-,TRBD2,17,CAVPGLAGVSSTDTQYF,TGTGCCGTCCCGGGACTAGCGGGAGTTTCGAGCACAGATACGCAGTATTTT
TRBV18,TRBJ1-1,-,TRBD1,15,CASSSQGAKNTEAFF,TGTGCCAGCTCATCCCAGGGGGCAAAGAACACTGAAGCTTTCTTT
TRBV4-1,TRBJ2-5,-,TRBD1,14,CASSPQGVGETQYF,TGCGCCAGTAGCCCACAGGGGGTGGGAGAGACCCAGTACTTC
TRBV6-6,TRBJ1-2,-,-,11,CASSFLYGYTF,TGTGCCAGCAGCTTCCTGTATGGCTACACCTTC
TRBV5-1,TRBJ2-2,-,-,17,CASSEGVNALNTGELFF,TGCGCCAGCAGCGAGGGGGTGAATGCATTGAACACCGGGGAGCTGTTTTTT
TRBV4-2,TRBJ1-5,-,-,17,CASSQDRTDRPNQPQHF,TGTGCCAGCAGCCAAGATAGGACCGACAGACCCAATCAGCCCCAGCATTTT
TRBV18,TRBJ2-7,-,-,13,CASSNSHSYEQYF,TGTGCCAGCTCAAACTCCCACTCCTACGAGCAGTACTTC
TRBV5-6,TRBJ1-5,-,-,12,CASSYGNQPQHF,TGTGCCAGCAGCTACGGAAATCAGCCCCAGCATTTT
TRBV30,TRBJ2-1,-,-,14,CAWSGGAKYNEQFF,TGTGCCTGGAGTGGGGGGGCAAAGTACAATGAGCAGTTCTTC
TRBV10-3,TRBJ2-1,-,TRBD1,17,CAISARTGNYYIDEQFF,TGTGCCATCAGTGCTCGGACAGGGAATTATTATATCGATGAGCAGTTCTTC
TRBV30,TRBJ2-7,-,-,12,CACQDSSYEQYF,TGTGCCTGCCAAGACTCCTCCTACGAGCAGTACTTC
TRBV24-1,TRBJ2-5,-,TRBD2,14,CATSDLTGGETQYF,TGTGCCACCAGTGATTTAACGGGAGGGGAGACCCAGTACTTC
TRBV4-2,TRBJ1-1,-,-,15,CASSQAENLGTEAFF,TGTGCCAGCAGCCAAGCTGAAAACCTTGGGACTGAAGCTTTCTTT
TRBV5-1,TRBJ2-5,once,-,14,CASSFTVPQETQYF,TGCGCCAGCAGCTTCACAGTTCCTCAAGAGACCCAGTACTTC